This TCR beta chain was sequenced for a study of monozygotic twins with inflammatory bowel disease. Per germline, CDR1 MDHEN and CDR2 SYDVKM. The CDR3 length is 17 residues. Collection yielded 2 to 2.5 ml of blood per donor. Researchers used template switching to add UMIs featuring a 6-nucleotide sample barcode. Reanalyzing the 5' RACE reads, TCRdb keeps one entry per CDR3 protein, without DNA. Found here are 140,000 to 150,000 distinct CDR3 sequences; the top ten clones hold 1% to 1.5%. V is TRBV28 and J is TRBJ2-2; TCRdb indicates TRBD2, and absent DNA this call remains unverified. This clonotype was obtained from a human donor with ulcerative colitis or Crohn's disease, or a healthy co-twin of an affected twin (not recorded which). The sample was blood. CDR3 sequence reads: CASSLRRREVNTGELFF.